The following is a TCR beta chain sequence with its context. Its antigen is unidentified. The data are from a study of siplizumab effects on memory and regulatory T cells. The study's findings and limits: Where siplizumab was present, mappable alloreactive CD4+ clones averaged roughly 72% Treg-derived, compared with less than 35% in controls. Unstimulated naive T cells seemed to show more diversity than memory cells did, and they also seemed to be among the major contributors to the alloresponse. Siplizumab produced a significant drop in alloreactive sequences attributable to unstimulated CD4+ memory cells.

Data came from immunoSEQ multiplex PCR; TCRdb stores just in-frame clones and leaves some out. Of tens of thousands of clones listed, 96% were seen once; the top ten hold more than 0.075%. Unstimulated naive, memory, effector memory and TEMRA subsets from a few donor pairs underwent sequencing. The source material was naive CD8+ T cells sorted from blood. The receptor's source is a human donor in good health.

This CDR3 reads CASSPTRVAWEQYF. The CDR3 bases are TGCGCCAGCAGCCCTACTAGGGTGGCGTGGGAGCAGTACTTC. The V gene is TRBV4-1, the J gene TRBJ2-7; tentatively, D is TRBD2 (5 bases). CDR1 and CDR2 from the germline V gene are MGHRA and YSYEKL. Trimming cost V 4 bases and J 7 bases, with 17 bases left between them. This CDR3 spans 14 amino acids.